This is a list of T cell receptor beta chains from one sample in a study of PD-1 blockade in classical Hodgkin lymphoma. The assay was immunoSEQ multiplex PCR, and TCRdb's table has in-frame clones only and misses some. The repertoire has tens of thousands of clones, approximately 80% of them found once; the top ten carry 7.5% to 9.5%. The source was peripheral blood mononuclear cells (PBMCs), collected before the second cycle of nivolumab. Receptors originate from a human donor with classical Hodgkin lymphoma. Each CDR3 is given with its conserved first and last residue. A D gene is named only where the DNA matches it firmly. Only part of the rows carry a size: once, few, many, or a class if the clone is expanded.

v_gene	d_gene	j_gene	abundance	CDR3nt	CDR3aa
TRBV7-2	.	TRBJ2-7	.	TGTGCCAGCAGCTTCCGGGACACCTACGAGCAGTACTTC	CASSFRDTYEQYF
TRBV19	TRBD2	TRBJ2-3	few	TGTGCCAGTCAACCGGGGGGCGGGAGGGCAGATACGCAGTATTTT	CASQPGGGRADTQYF
TRBV5-3	.	TRBJ2-6	.	TGTGCCAGCAGCTTCGATTCAGGCTCATCCTCCGTCCTGACTTTC	CASSFDSGSSSVLTF
TRBV6-5	TRBD1	TRBJ1-2	.	TGTGCCAGCAGTTACGGTCAGGGGGCGTTCGGCTATGGCTACACCTTC	CASSYGQGAFGYGYTF
TRBV10-3	.	TRBJ2-7	.	TGTGCCATCAGCGCTGCGGGGACAGCTCATTACGAGCAGTACTTC	CAISAAGTAHYEQYF
TRBV7-2	.	TRBJ2-2	.	TGTGCCAGCAGCTTAGTGGGCCAAGGCAGGGCGAACACCGGGGAGCTGTTTTTT	CASSLVGQGRANTGELFF
TRBV5-1	TRBD1	TRBJ2-7	few	TGCGCCAGCAGCTTGAACAGGGGCTACGAGCAGTACTTC	CASSLNRGYEQYF
TRBV9	.	TRBJ1-4	.	TGTGCCAGCAGCGTAGGAGTGGGGGTTGAAAAACTGTTTTTT	CASSVGVGVEKLFF
TRBV4-2	.	TRBJ2-1	.	TGTGCCAGCAGCCAATTACTCGGTAGAGTGGACAATGAGCAGTTCTTC	CASSQLLGRVDNEQFF
TRBV5-1	.	TRBJ2-5	.	TGCGCCAGCAGCTCTGCCGGAAAAGATTACTTC	CASSSAGKDYF
TRBV2	.	TRBJ1-1	.	TGTGCCAGCAGTGACTGGACAGCCAACTCGAACACTGAAGCTTTCTTT	CASSDWTANSNTEAFF
TRBV6-6	.	TRBJ2-5	once	TGTGCCAGCAGTTACTCCGACCGGGGCCCCGAGACCCAGTACTTC	CASSYSDRGPETQYF
TRBV7-8	TRBD1	TRBJ2-3	.	TGTGCCAGCAGCTCCCGGGACAGAGCAGATACGCAGTATTTT	CASSSRDRADTQYF
TRBV7-2	.	TRBJ2-3	.	TGTGCCAGCAGCTTAGTATTCACAGCATATACGCAGTATTTT	CASSLVFTAYTQYF
TRBV5-4	TRBD1	TRBJ2-7	once	TGTGCCAGCACCCTGACGTCGGGGACAGGGTCCTACGAGCAGTACTTC	CASTLTSGTGSYEQYF
TRBV27	.	TRBJ2-3	.	TGTGCCAGCAGTTACATCGCCGGGGAATTAGGTACGCAGTATTTT	CASSYIAGELGTQYF
TRBV2	.	TRBJ2-7	.	TGTGCCAGCAGTGAAGGCAGAACCTACGAGCAGTACTTC	CASSEGRTYEQYF
TRBV10-3	TRBD2	TRBJ2-7	.	TGTGCCATCAGTGAGTCTAGCGGGGGAACCTACGAGCAGTACTTC	CAISESSGGTYEQYF